This T cell receptor beta chain was documented in a study of blood T cell repertoires in COVID-19. Turning to the study itself: Samples representing acute and convalescent COVID-19 were sourced from the United States, Italy and Spain. T cells, B-cell-depleted T cells, or PBMCs supplied cDNA or gDNA.

As processed by the authors: Reference gene primer amplification gave estimated nucleated cell counts. Sequencing used immunoSEQ multiplex PCR; TCRdb keeps in-frame clones, though not all of them. Clone size and the V and J calls come from that table; the DNA yielded D and trimming. Among around 150,000 clones listed, about 80% were seen once. The CDR3 length is 13 residues. CDR1 GTSNPN and CDR2 SVGIG come from the germline V gene (reference sequence). V was pared by 4 bases and J by 12 bases, with 19 bases between. Sequenced: peripheral blood. This chain uses TRBV30 with TRBJ2-1; D is perhaps TRBD2 (5 bases). This TCR was sampled from a woman over 75 with acute or convalescent COVID-19. The CDR3 loop reads CAWKRAAAPAQFF. The CDR3 DNA sequence: TGTGCCTGGAAGAGGGCCGCGGCCCCTGCGCAGTTCTTC.